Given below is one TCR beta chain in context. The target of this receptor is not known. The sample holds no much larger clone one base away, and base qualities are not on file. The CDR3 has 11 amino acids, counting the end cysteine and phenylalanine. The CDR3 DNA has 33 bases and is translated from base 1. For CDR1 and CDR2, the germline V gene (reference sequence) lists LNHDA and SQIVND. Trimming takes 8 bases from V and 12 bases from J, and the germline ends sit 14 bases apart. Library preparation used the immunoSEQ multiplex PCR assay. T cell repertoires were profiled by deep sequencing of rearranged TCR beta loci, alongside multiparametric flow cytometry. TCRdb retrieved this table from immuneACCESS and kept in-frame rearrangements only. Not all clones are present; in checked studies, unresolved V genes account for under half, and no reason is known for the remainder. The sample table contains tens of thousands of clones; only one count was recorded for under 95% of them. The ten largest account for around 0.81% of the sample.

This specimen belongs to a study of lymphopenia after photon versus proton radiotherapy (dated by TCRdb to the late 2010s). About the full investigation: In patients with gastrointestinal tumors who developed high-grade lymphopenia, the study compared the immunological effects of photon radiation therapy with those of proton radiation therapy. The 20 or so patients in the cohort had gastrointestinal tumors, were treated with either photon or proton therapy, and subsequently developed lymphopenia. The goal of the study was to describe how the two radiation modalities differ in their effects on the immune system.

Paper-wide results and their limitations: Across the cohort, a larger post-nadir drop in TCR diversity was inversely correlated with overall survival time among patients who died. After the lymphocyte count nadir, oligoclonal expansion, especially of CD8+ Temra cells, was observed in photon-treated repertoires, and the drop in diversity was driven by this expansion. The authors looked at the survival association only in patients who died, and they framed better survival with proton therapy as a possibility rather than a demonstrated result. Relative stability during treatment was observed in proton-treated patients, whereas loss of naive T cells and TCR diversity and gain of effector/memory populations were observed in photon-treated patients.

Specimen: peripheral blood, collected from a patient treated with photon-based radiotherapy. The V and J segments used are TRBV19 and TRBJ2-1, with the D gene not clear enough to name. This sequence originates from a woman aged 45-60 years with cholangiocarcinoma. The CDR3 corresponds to CASSQSRGQFF. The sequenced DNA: TGTGCCAGTTCCCAGTCCCGAGGGCAGTTCTTC. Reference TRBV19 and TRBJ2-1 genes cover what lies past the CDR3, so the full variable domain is DGGITQSPKYLFRKEGQNVTLSCEQNLNHDAMYWYRQDPGQGLRLIYYSQIVNDFQKGDIAEGYSVSREKKESFPLTVTSAQKNPTAFYLCASSQSRGQFFGPGTRLTVL.